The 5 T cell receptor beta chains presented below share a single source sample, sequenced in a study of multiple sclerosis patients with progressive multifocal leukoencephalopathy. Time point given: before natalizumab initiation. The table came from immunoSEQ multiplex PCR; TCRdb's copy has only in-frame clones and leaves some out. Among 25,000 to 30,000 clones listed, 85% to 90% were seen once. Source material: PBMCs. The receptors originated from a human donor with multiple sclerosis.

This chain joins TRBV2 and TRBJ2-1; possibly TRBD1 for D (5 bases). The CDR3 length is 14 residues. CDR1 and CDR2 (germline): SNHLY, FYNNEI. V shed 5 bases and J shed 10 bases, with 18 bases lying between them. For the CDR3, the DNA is TGTGCCAGCAGTACCCTCGCAGGGCCGGGCGAGCAGTTCTTC. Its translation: CASSTLAGPGEQFF.

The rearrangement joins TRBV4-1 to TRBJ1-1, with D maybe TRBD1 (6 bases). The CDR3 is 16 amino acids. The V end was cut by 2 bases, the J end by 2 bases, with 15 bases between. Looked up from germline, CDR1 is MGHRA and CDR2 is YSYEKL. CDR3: CASSQIPDSQNTEAFF. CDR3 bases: TGCGCCAGCAGCCAAATCCCGGACAGCCAAAACACTGAAGCTTTCTTT.

The CDR3 reads CASSLVTGYGYTF. The CDR3 nucleotides read TGTGCCAGCAGCTTAGTAACCGGTTATGGCTACACCTTC. V and J are TRBV7-9 and TRBJ1-2; D gene uncertain. The CDR3 length is 13 residues. The V end was cut by 1 base, the J end by 5 bases, with 8 bases between. Germline values: CDR1 SEHNR, CDR2 FQNEAQ (reference sequence).

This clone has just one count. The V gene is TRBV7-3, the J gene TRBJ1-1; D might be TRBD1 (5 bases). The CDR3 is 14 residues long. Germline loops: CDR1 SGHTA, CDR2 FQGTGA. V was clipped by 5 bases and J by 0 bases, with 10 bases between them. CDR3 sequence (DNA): TGTGCCAGCAGCCCCGGGGGGATGAACACTGAAGCTTTCTTT. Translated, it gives CASSPGGMNTEAFF.

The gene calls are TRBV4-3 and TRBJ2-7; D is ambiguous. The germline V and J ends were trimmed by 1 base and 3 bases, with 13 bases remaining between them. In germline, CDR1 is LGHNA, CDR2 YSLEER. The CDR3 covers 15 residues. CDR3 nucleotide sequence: TGCGCCAGCAGCCAAGGGGCATATGATTTCTACGAGCAGTACTTC. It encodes CASSQGAYDFYEQYF.